The present T cell receptor (beta chain) was sequenced within a study of cytomegalovirus exposure and HLA in healthy donors. Vbeta (60) and Jbeta (13) primers were used in the PCR. The data were produced by immunoSEQ multiplex PCR, yet TCRdb's version contains in-frame clones alone and is incomplete. This specimen shows under 95,000 clones; the ten leading clones hold about 0.5%. The V gene's germline CDR1 is GTSNPN and CDR2 SVGIG (reference sequence). This CDR3 is built from 12 residues. Trimming at V came to 8 bases and at J to 5 bases, leaving 6 bases not matched to a gene. The material sequenced was PBMCs. The source is a man aged 45-65 years in good health and CMV-seronegative. J is TRBJ2-7 and V is TRBV30; 10 bases map to TRBD1. CDR3 amino acids: CARQGAQDEQYF. The DNA of the CDR3 is TGTGCCCGACAGGGGGCGCAGGACGAGCAGTACTTC.